The 21 T cell receptor beta chains in this list originate from one sample, sequenced in a study of blood T cell repertoires in COVID-19. The protocol was immunoSEQ multiplex PCR, while the TCRdb copy is restricted to in-frame clones and leaves out a portion. The sample consists of approximately 290,000 clones, roughly 87% of them appearing once. Material for sequencing was peripheral blood. These receptors came from a man aged 18-30 years with active or convalescent COVID-19.

This rearrangement joins TRBV7-9 to TRBJ2-1, with a weak D call TRBD1 (6 bases). CDR1 and CDR2 (germline): SEHNR, FQNEAQ (reference sequence). V lost 2 bases to trimming and J lost 4 bases, with 18 bases between them. The CDR3 contains 17 residues. CDR3 region: CASSLLHSGTQYNEQFF. The CDR3 DNA sequence: TGTGCCAGCAGCTTACTACATTCCGGGACACAGTACAATGAGCAGTTCTTC.

The rearrangement uses TRBV3-1 (or the pseudogene TRBV3-2) and TRBJ2-2; the match to TRBD2 covers 9 bases. The V and J ends lost 8 bases and 1 base, in that order; junction bases with no gene match: 5. The length of the CDR3 is 15 residues. Germline assignment: CDR1 LGHDT and CDR2 YNNKEL (reference sequence). CDR3 in amino acids: CASPVAGENTGELFF. The DNA of the CDR3 is TGTGCCAGCCCCGTAGCGGGGGAGAACACCGGGGAGCTGTTTTTT.

V and J are TRBV4-2 and TRBJ1-5; TRBD1 aligns across 7 bases. Germline CDR1 and CDR2: LGHNA and YNFKEQ. CDR3 length: 16 residues. The V segment lost 0 bases and the J segment 4 bases; nucleotides outside the gene matches: 6. The CDR3 spells CASSQDLGQRNQPQHF. For the CDR3, the DNA is TGTGCCAGCAGCCAAGATTTGGGACAGAGAAATCAGCCCCAGCATTTT.

The genes are TRBV15 and TRBJ1-4; 7 positions match TRBD1. Germline assignment: CDR1 LNHNV and CDR2 YYDKDF (reference sequence). The ends lost 3 bases at V and 5 bases at J; junction bases unmatched: 6. CDR3 length: 15 residues. The CDR3 DNA sequence: TGTGCCACCAGCAGCCGGACAGGTTCCAATGAAAAACTGTTTTTT. As protein: CATSSRTGSNEKLFF.

The CDR3 bases are TGTGCCAGCAGCTCGACCTTGGGGGGGCGAGGCACCGGGGAGCTGTTTTTT. The encoded protein is CASSSTLGGRGTGELFF. The gene calls are TRBV7-9 and TRBJ2-2; maybe TRBD2 (7 bases). V lost 4 bases, J lost 4 bases, and 19 bases lay in between. The CDR3 has 17 residues. Germline assignment: CDR1 SEHNR and CDR2 FQNEAQ (reference sequence).

The chain carries TRBV11-2 and TRBJ2-3, with 11 bases identical to TRBD2. This CDR3 has 16 residues. The junction had 7 bases not matched to a gene; V was cut back by 3 bases and J by 5 bases. Germline V gene data show CDR1 as SGHAT and CDR2 as FQNNGV. CDR3 nucleotide sequence: TGTGCCAGCAGCTTCGGTAGCGGGGGGGTGAGAGATACGCAGTATTTT. Translating gives CASSFGSGGVRDTQYF.

The CDR3 DNA reads as TGTGCCAGCAGTTCGTACAGGGCCCTCTACGAGCAGTACTTC. It specifies CASSSYRALYEQYF. V and J are TRBV27 and TRBJ2-7, with a weak D call TRBD1 (6 bases). Trimming removed 4 bases at V and 3 bases at J, with 13 bases between. This CDR3 has 14 amino acids. Germline V lookup: CDR1 MNHEY, CDR2 SMNVEV (reference sequence).

This sequence joins TRBV4-1 and TRBJ2-7; 10 nucleotides agree with TRBD1. J was trimmed by 1 base and V by 6 bases; bases with no gene match: 3. The CDR3 runs to 14 residues. Per germline, CDR1 MGHRA and CDR2 YSYEKL. The CDR3 loop is CASRGQGPSYEQYF. The CDR3, as DNA: TGCGCCAGCAGGGGACAGGGGCCTTCCTACGAGCAGTACTTC.

The genes are TRBV4-1 and TRBJ1-2; the D gene is possibly TRBD1 (5 bases). V was pared by 1 base and J by 4 bases, with 16 bases between. This CDR3 region has 16 residues. Germline V lookup: CDR1 MGHRA, CDR2 YSYEKL. CDR3 in amino acids: CASSQAALTVSYGYTF. The CDR3, as DNA: TGCGCCAGCAGCCAAGCAGCCTTGACAGTGTCCTATGGCTACACCTTC.

The CDR3 sequence is CASTTPSGYSYEQYF. CDR3 coding DNA: TGTGCCAGCACCACACCCAGCGGGTATTCCTACGAGCAGTACTTC. The chain recombines TRBV28 with TRBJ2-7; D might be TRBD2 (6 bases). V was trimmed by 7 bases and J by 1 base, leaving 17 bases between them. The germline CDR1 and CDR2 sequences are MDHEN and SYDVKM. The length of the CDR3 is 15 residues.

This sequence joins TRBV28 and TRBJ2-5; 8 bases match TRBD2. This CDR3 contains 14 residues. The germline CDR1 and CDR2 sequences are MDHEN and SYDVKM. V lost 3 bases, J lost 5 bases, and 5 bases stayed unmatched. The CDR3 loop is CASSFFGRAETQYF. CDR3 coding DNA: TGTGCCAGCAGTTTCTTCGGGAGGGCGGAGACCCAGTACTTC. The full variable domain, its missing parts supplied by reference TRBV28 and TRBJ2-5, is DVKVTQSSRYLVKRTGEKVFLECVQDMDHENMFWYRQDPGLGLRLIYFSYDVKMKEKGDIPEGYSVSREKKERFSLILESASTNQTSMYLCASSFFGRAETQYFGPGTRLLVL.

The rearrangement uses TRBV7-8 and TRBJ2-1, with D perhaps TRBD2 (6 bases). This CDR3 is 14 amino acids long. CDR1 and CDR2 (germline): SGHVS, FQNEAQ. The V end was cut by 7 bases, the J end by 2 bases, with 12 bases between. In nucleotides, the CDR3 is TGTGCCAGCACCAGGTCGGGGGCCTACAATGAGCAGTTCTTC. It encodes CASTRSGAYNEQFF.

This clone was recorded once. The gene calls are TRBV29-1 and TRBJ2-1; D unclear. Germline lookup yields CDR1 SQVTM and CDR2 ANQGSEA. The CDR3 totals 14 residues. V was clipped by 0 bases and J by 9 bases, with 15 bases between them. Here the CDR3 DNA reads TGCAGCGTTGAAGATCCGGTGCTTTCGGGTGAGCAGTTCTTC. Amino acids: CSVEDPVLSGEQFF.

The V call is TRBV18, the J call TRBJ1-1; D is unresolved. CDR3 size: 17 residues. CDR1 and CDR2 from the germline V gene are KGHSH and LQKENI. V lost 2 bases to trimming and J lost 0 bases, with 16 bases between them. The CDR3 protein is CASSPMPRTGMNTEAFF. Here the CDR3 DNA reads TGTGCCAGCTCACCAATGCCAAGGACGGGAATGAACACTGAAGCTTTCTTT.

V is TRBV10-1 and J is TRBJ2-6; tentatively, D is TRBD2 (6 bases). Per germline, CDR1 WNHNN and CDR2 SYGVQD (reference sequence). The CDR3 contains 21 residues. The V end lost 0 bases, the J end lost 3 bases, and 24 bases lay between the germline ends. DNA of the CDR3: TGCGCCAGCAGTGAGTCCGATCGTAGGGCAGGGAGGTCTCGTGGGGCCAACGTCCTGACTTTC. Protein product: CASSESDRRAGRSRGANVLTF.

The gene calls are TRBV7-6 and TRBJ2-3; 8 bases fit TRBD2. The CDR3 contains 17 residues. The germline gives CDR1 SGHVS, CDR2 FNYEAQ. Germline trimming cut 5 bases from V and 4 bases from J; bases unmatched to any gene: 14. The CDR3 nucleotides are TGTGCCAGCAGCGGGCACAGGGTCGGGAGGGCCCCAGATACGCAGTATTTT. It encodes CASSGHRVGRAPDTQYF.

The chain has TRBV6-1 and TRBJ2-7; possible D gene TRBD2, 5 bases. Germline V gene data show CDR1 as MNHNS and CDR2 as SASEGT. This CDR3 contains 13 residues. Trimming left V 1 base short and J 1 base short, with 5 bases between. CDR3 residues: CASSEGTSYEQYF. CDR3 sequence (DNA): TGTGCCAGCAGTGAAGGGACTTCCTACGAGCAGTACTTC.

The chain combines TRBV19 with TRBJ1-1; unclear D gene. CDR1 is LNHDA and CDR2 is SQIVND in the germline V gene (reference sequence). The length of the CDR3 is 13 residues. Trimming cost V 3 bases and J 0 bases, with 5 bases left between them. CDR3 DNA sequence: TGTGCCAGTAGTATTGCAGTGAACACTGAAGCTTTCTTT. Its translation is CASSIAVNTEAFF.

V is TRBV11-2 and J is TRBJ1-4; 10 bases fit TRBD1. This CDR3 is built from 17 residues. V lost 3 bases, J lost 3 bases, and 7 bases stayed unmatched. Germline assignment: CDR1 SGHAT and CDR2 FQNNGV. In nucleotides, the CDR3 is TGTGCCAGCAGCTTCCGGACAGGGGGTTTCGCTAATGAAAAACTGTTTTTT. It specifies CASSFRTGGFANEKLFF.

This chain joins TRBV7-6 and TRBJ1-1; possibly TRBD1 for D (5 bases). Trimming stripped 1 base from V and 5 bases from J, with 8 bases between. The CDR3 is 13 residues long. Looked up from germline, CDR1 is SGHVS and CDR2 is FNYEAQ. The CDR3 DNA follows: TGTGCCAGCAGCTTAGGTGGGACTACTGAAGCTTTCTTT. Translation: CASSLGGTTEAFF.

This sequence joins TRBV2 and TRBJ2-1, with D unresolved. Germline CDR1 is SNHLY and CDR2 is FYNNEI. The CDR3 consists of 13 residues. V was trimmed by 4 bases and J by 9 bases, leaving 13 bases between them. CDR3 coding DNA: TGTGCCAGCAGTGCCGCTCCGGGTACTGAGCAGTTCTTC. This translates into CASSAAPGTEQFF.